A selection of T cell receptor beta chains follows, all from one sample in a study of control samples from healthy donors and cancer patients. The method was immunoSEQ multiplex PCR; TCRdb's version includes in-frame clones alone and lacks a portion of them. Seen here are under 150,000 clones, 93% observed once, and the top ten hold about 1.5%. What was sequenced was PBMCs. The receptors shown here come from a man aged 50-59 years with head and neck cancer. Both conserved end residues are part of each CDR3. The D gene is left open where the match is weak. Expanded clones get a size class; other rows say once, few or many, or leave the size out.

d_call | j_call | clone_size | v_call | cdr3_nt | cdr3_aa
- | TRBJ1-6 | - | TRBV18 | TGTGCCAGCTCACAAGCAGGGTTCTCCTATAATTCACCCCTCCACTTT | CASSQAGFSYNSPLHF
- | TRBJ1-1 | - | TRBV7-9 | TGTGCCAGCAGCCCCGGGGGAGGGCGGTTCACTGAAGCTTTCTTT | CASSPGGGRFTEAFF
- | TRBJ2-6 | - | TRBV5-8 | TGTGCCAGCAGCTTGGCGGGCCAGGTCGCCTCTGGGGCCAACGTCCTGACTTTC | CASSLAGQVASGANVLTF
TRBD1 | TRBJ1-1 | - | TRBV6-2/TRBV6-3 | TGTGCCAGCAGTTACTCCGGGACAGTTACTGAAGCTTTCTTT | CASSYSGTVTEAFF
- | TRBJ1-1 | - | TRBV9 | TGTGCCAGCAGCGAGGGGGTAGGGAGCCTGAACACTGAAGCTTTCTTT | CASSEGVGSLNTEAFF
TRBD1 | TRBJ1-2 | - | TRBV9 | TGTGCCAGCAGCGCCAGGGGGGCAGGGAACTATGGCTACACCTTC | CASSARGAGNYGYTF
- | TRBJ2-6 | - | TRBV28 | TGTGCCAGCAATACGCGGGCCTCGGGGGGGGCCAACGTCCTGACTTTC | CASNTRASGGANVLTF
TRBD1 | TRBJ1-5 | - | TRBV5-6 | TGTGCCAGCAGTGGGGGACAGGGCTGGCAGCCCCAGCATTTT | CASSGGQGWQPQHF
- | TRBJ2-5 | - | TRBV6-1 | TGTGCCAGCAGTGAGGGCCCCCGCGGACAGCCCTCACACTTC | CASSEGPRGQPSHF
- | TRBJ1-5 | - | TRBV9 | TGTGCCAGCAGCGTGCAGGGGAGTAATCAGCCCCAGCATTTT | CASSVQGSNQPQHF
- | TRBJ1-1 | once | TRBV7-3 | TGTGCCAGCAGCTTAGGACCCATGGGAAACACTGAAGCTTTCTTT | CASSLGPMGNTEAFF
- | TRBJ1-3 | - | TRBV5-5 | TGTGCCAGCAGCTATTTTTCGGCCGACTCTGGAAACACCATATATTTT | CASSYFSADSGNTIYF
- | TRBJ2-1 | once | TRBV7-2 | TGTGCCAGCAGCCCGAGGCCCGGTTTGGGGTACAATGAGCAGTTCTTC | CASSPRPGLGYNEQFF
- | TRBJ2-7 | - | TRBV30 | TGTGCCTGGAGTGTACGGGCAGTCCCCTCCTACGAGCAGTACTTC | CAWSVRAVPSYEQYF
- | TRBJ2-3 | - | TRBV5-1 | TGCGCCAGCAGCTTGGAGGGAGATACGCAGTATTTT | CASSLEGDTQYF
- | TRBJ2-1 | once | TRBV15 | TGTGCCACCAGCAGAGATATGGCAAATGAGCAGTTCTTC | CATSRDMANEQFF
- | TRBJ2-3 | - | TRBV19 | TGTGCCAGTAGTACCCTCAGGGGTAGCACAGATACGCAGTATTTT | CASSTLRGSTDTQYF
- | TRBJ2-2 | - | TRBV29-1 | TGCAGCGCCGGGACCCAGAACACCGGGGAGCTGTTTTTT | CSAGTQNTGELFF
- | TRBJ1-1 | - | TRBV5-5 | TGTGCCAGCAGCTTGGGACAACCTGAAGCTTTCTTT | CASSLGQPEAFF